The clone carrying this TCR beta chain was counted a few times. Its cognate antigen is unknown. Trimming left V 5 bases short and J 9 bases short, with 11 bases between. The length of the CDR3 is 11 residues. CDR1 is DFQATT and CDR2 is SNEGSKA in the germline V gene (reference sequence). All of the isolated RNA was reverse transcribed, so expressed TCRB transcripts were sequenced. The data were produced by immunoSEQ multiplex PCR, yet TCRdb's version contains in-frame clones alone and is incomplete. The sample lists a few hundred thousand clones, roughly 17% occurring once. These data come from a study of beta chain features in type 1 diabetes. Study-level information: On cell yields, gender and age, patients and healthy donors were similar. Sorted cells, some 110,000,000 in number, were examined across all samples. The study, taken as a whole, reports: Cells with high TCR expression could be over-represented when cDNA is sequenced. All four CD4+ subsets of Type 1 diabetes patients contained TCRB CDR3s that were moderately but significantly shorter. Patients' naive, central memory and regulatory TCRB repertoires appeared more alike than those of healthy donors.

The clonotype was recovered from a man aged 25-45 years with type 1 diabetes. Input material: naive CD4+ T cells from blood. This chain uses TRBV20-1 with TRBJ2-1; D is possibly TRBD1 (5 bases). The CDR3 nucleotides are TGCAGTGCTCAAGGGGTAACTGAGCAGTTCTTC. Its translation: CSAQGVTEQFF.